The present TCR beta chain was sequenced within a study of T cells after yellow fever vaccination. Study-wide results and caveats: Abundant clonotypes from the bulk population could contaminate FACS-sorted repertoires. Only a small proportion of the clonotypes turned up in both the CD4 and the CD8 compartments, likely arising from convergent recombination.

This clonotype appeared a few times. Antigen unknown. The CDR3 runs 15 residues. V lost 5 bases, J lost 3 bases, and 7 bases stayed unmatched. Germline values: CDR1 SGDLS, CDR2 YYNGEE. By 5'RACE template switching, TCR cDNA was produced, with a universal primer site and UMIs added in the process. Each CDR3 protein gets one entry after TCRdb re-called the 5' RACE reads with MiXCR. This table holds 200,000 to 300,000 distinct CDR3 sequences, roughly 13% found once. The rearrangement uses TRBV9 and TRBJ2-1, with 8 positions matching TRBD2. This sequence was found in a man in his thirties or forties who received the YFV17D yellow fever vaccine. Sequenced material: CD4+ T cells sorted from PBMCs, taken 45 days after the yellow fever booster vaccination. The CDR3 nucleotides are TGTGCCAGCAGTGTTAGCGGGACCCTCTACAATGAGCAGTTCTTC. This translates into CASSVSGTLYNEQFF. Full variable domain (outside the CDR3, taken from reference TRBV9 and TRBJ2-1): DSGVTQTPKHLITATGQRVTLRCSPRSGDLSVYWYQQSLDQGLQFLIQYYNGEERAKGNILERFSAQQFPDLHSELNLSSLELGDSALYFCASSVSGTLYNEQFFGPGTRLTVL.